Below, one T cell receptor beta chain is given with its context. Looked up from germline, CDR1 is SGHTA and CDR2 is FQGTGA. V was cut by 4 bases and J by 6 bases, with 14 bases left in between. The CDR3 is 14 amino acids. Assay: immunoSEQ multiplex PCR; the TCRdb copy retains only in-frame clones and omits some. The sample includes roughly 48,000 clones, about 83% of them seen just once. These data originate in a study of early stage breast cancer tumors. The chain recombines TRBV7-3 with TRBJ2-3; D is unresolved. The sequence came from a person between 45 and 65 years old with breast cancer. Sequencing input: blood. In nucleotides, the CDR3 is TGTGCCAGCAGCTCTCGTTTGAATGCGGATACGCAGTATTTT. It is translated as CASSSRLNADTQYF.